This is a list of T cell receptor beta chains from one sample in a study of cytomegalovirus exposure and HLA in healthy donors. The method was immunoSEQ multiplex PCR; TCRdb's version includes in-frame clones alone and lacks a portion of them. The sample holds a few hundred thousand clones, 90% seen once. Sequenced sample: PBMCs. The receptors originated from a woman younger than 30 in good health and CMV-seronegative. Each CDR3 is given with its conserved first and last residue. The order of the fields is V gene, clone size, CDR3 protein. Part of the rows lack a size; the others show once, few, many or a class for expanded clones.

>TRBV28|-
CASSLGLEPGNEKLFF
>TRBV9|-
CASSVGGAGNSPLHF
>TRBV14|-
CASSHLAGGPLITDTQYF
>TRBV6-5|-
CASSSGGHGNTIYF
>TRBV6-1|-
CASSDYSGYDEQFF
>TRBV4-3|-
CASSQDREGSGNTIYF
>TRBV5-1|once
CASRRQGDTGELFF
>TRBV2|-
CASSMEAGGQYEQFF
>TRBV6-1|-
CASSEFGTQYTDTQYF
>TRBV7-8|-
CASSRATGVETQYF
>TRBV27|-
CASSLVPGWNYGYTF
>TRBV6-4|-
CASSPSAGGNQPQHF
>TRBV6-5|-
CASSPRGGAKPTTF
>TRBV6-1|few
CASSEAWGGTGNTIYF
>TRBV7-6|-
CASSLAPSASRFFTGYGYTF
>TRBV10-1|-
CASSEMRVLNTGELFF
>TRBV7-9|-
CASTSSGGTEAFF
>TRBV5-6|-
CASSHRQSSSYNEQFF
>TRBV5-4|-
CASSFEGAGTEAFF
>TRBV5-4|-
CASSYYKEGGYTF
>TRBV10-3|-
CAISDSGGAIGYTF
>TRBV4-1|-
CASSHLSGGNTGELFF